The 20 T cell receptor beta chains below were found in one sample sequenced in a study of CD8 T cells in ankylosing spondylitis (dated by TCRdb to about 2017). Receptor amplification or capture employed 5' RACE. TCRdb records Illumina HiSeq 2500 as the sequencer. The public reads were reanalyzed by TCRdb: fastp trimming at Q25, MiXCR alignment, in-frame beta chains only. When rows share a CDR3 protein, they turn into one entry using the most common DNA and genes. This sample holds roughly 240,000 distinct CDR3 sequences; around 32% were observed only once. Of the sample, about 4.2% falls within the top ten clones. Sequences were obtained from blood, either unsorted or a sorted T cell fraction (not recorded which). These receptors all come from a male donor with ankylosing spondylitis or in good health (not recorded which).

The chain uses TRBV20-1 and TRBJ2-1, with 8 bases that match TRBD2. Trimming took 3 bases from V and 4 from J; bases not matched to a gene: 5. The CDR3 is 14 residues long. Germline assignment: CDR1 DFQATT and CDR2 SNEGSKA (reference sequence). The CDR3 nucleotides read TGCAGTGCTAGTACCGCGGGGGGATACAATGAGCAGTTCTTC. This gives the protein CSASTAGGYNEQFF.

This clonotype occurred a few times. The CDR3: CATSLAGPYNEQFF. CDR3 DNA: TGTGCCACCAGTCTTGCGGGCCCCTACAATGAGCAGTTCTTC. This chain uses TRBV24-1 with TRBJ2-1; D is perhaps TRBD2 (5 bases). From germline, CDR1 is KGHDR and CDR2 SFDVKD. V lost 6 bases and J 2 bases, leaving 10 bases between the germline ends. The CDR3 has 14 residues.

This clonotype was detected ten times or more. The J gene is TRBJ2-7, the V gene TRBV6-1, with TRBD1 identical over 7 bases. This CDR3 spans 13 amino acids. The J segment lost 2 bases and the V segment lost 6 bases, leaving 4 bases of the junction unmatched. Germline V gene lookup returns CDR1 MNHNS and CDR2 SASEGT. The CDR3: CASRRDSAYEQYF. The DNA for the CDR3 is TGTGCCAGCAGAAGGGACAGCGCCTACGAGCAGTACTTC.

The chain carries TRBV12-3 or TRBV12-4 and TRBJ1-1, with D unclear. With 7 bases removed from V and 0 bases from J, the gap between germline ends came to 12 bases. The CDR3 runs to 14 residues. The CDR3 here is CASTSNGVNTEAFF. CDR3 in DNA: TGTGCCAGCACCTCTAACGGGGTGAACACTGAAGCTTTCTTT.

CDR3: CSVEEGRAYFQETQYF. The CDR3 DNA reads as TGCAGCGTTGAAGAAGGCAGGGCATATTTCCAAGAGACCCAGTACTTC. The chain joins TRBV29-1 to TRBJ2-5; possible D gene TRBD1, 5 bases. V was clipped by 0 bases and J by 1 base, with 15 bases between them. CDR1 and CDR2 (germline): SQVTM, ANQGSEA. CDR3 length equals 16 residues.

The gene calls are TRBV5-1 and TRBJ1-2; D not certain. Per germline, CDR1 SGHRS and CDR2 YFSETQ. The ends were cut back, 5 bases at V and 4 bases at J, with 15 bases in the middle. The CDR3 totals 14 residues. DNA for the CDR3: TGCGCCAGCAGGACACCGGGAGGCCTCTATGGCTACACCTTC. Amino acids: CASRTPGGLYGYTF.

The V and J genes are TRBV2 and TRBJ2-5, with no clear D. This CDR3 comprises 14 residues. The germline V gene has CDR1 SNHLY and CDR2 FYNNEI. V was pared by 1 base and J by 6 bases, with 12 bases between. The CDR3 loop reads CASSEDLGGQTQYF. CDR3 nucleotides: TGTGCCAGCAGTGAAGACTTAGGTGGCCAGACCCAGTACTTC.

This clonotype showed up just a few times. The chain employs TRBV12-5 and TRBJ2-1, with D possibly being TRBD1 (5 bases). V dropped 1 base and J dropped 2 bases, with 9 bases sitting between them. The CDR3 has 15 amino acids. Germline V lookup: CDR1 LGHNT, CDR2 FRNRAP. The CDR3 here is CASGLADSAYNEQFF. The CDR3 region has the DNA TGTGCTAGTGGTTTGGCAGACAGTGCCTACAATGAGCAGTTCTTC.

This clonotype was seen a handful of times. The chain recombines TRBV29-1 with TRBJ2-7; TRBD1 aligns across 9 bases. J gave up 3 bases and V 6 bases, and 12 bases lay outside the gene matches. The CDR3 spans 15 residues. Germline V CDR1 and CDR2: SQVTM, ANQGSEA. CDR3 DNA: TGCAGCGTCATTAGCATGGACAGGGGAGTCTACGAGCAGTACTTC. It is translated as CSVISMDRGVYEQYF.

This chain uses TRBV6-5 with TRBJ2-5, with D possibly being TRBD2 (6 bases). Looked up from germline, CDR1 is MNHEY and CDR2 is SVGAGI. CDR3 length equals 14 residues. With 4 bases removed from V and 4 bases from J, the gap between germline ends came to 13 bases. The CDR3: CASSWAGSLETQYF. In DNA form, the CDR3 reads TGTGCCAGCAGTTGGGCGGGGTCCTTAGAGACCCAGTACTTC.

V is TRBV5-5 and J is TRBJ2-1; TRBD1 is a possible D gene (6 bases). The CDR3 length is 14 residues. Looked up from germline, CDR1 is SGHKS and CDR2 is YYEKEE (reference sequence). The V end was cut by 4 bases, the J end by 10 bases, with 18 bases between. CDR3 sequence (DNA): TGTGCCAGCAGCCGCAACCACAGGGTCGGGGAGCAGTTCTTC. As protein: CASSRNHRVGEQFF. The full variable domain, in which reference TRBV5-5 and TRBJ2-1 provide the parts outside the CDR3, is DAGVTQSPTHLIKTRGQQVTLRCSPISGHKSVSWYQQVLGQGPQFIFQYYEKEERGRGNFPDRFSARQFPNYSSELNVNALLLGDSALYLCASSRNHRVGEQFFGPGTRLTVL.

The chain joins TRBV6-1 to TRBJ2-3, with TRBD2 identical over 13 bases. The V gene end was trimmed by 7 bases and the J gene end by 4 bases; junction bases not matched to a gene: 11. The CDR3 covers 17 residues. CDR1 is MNHNS and CDR2 is SASEGT in the germline V gene. The CDR3 spells CASTVLLAGGPADTQYF. CDR3 sequence (DNA): TGTGCCAGCACGGTCCTACTAGCGGGGGGGCCGGCAGATACGCAGTATTTT.

This rearrangement joins TRBV20-1 to TRBJ2-5; either TRBD1 or TRBD2 may fit D (5 bases each). The germline V gene encodes CDR1 DFQATT and CDR2 SNEGSKA (reference sequence). The CDR3 contains 14 residues. V shed 4 bases and J shed 6 bases, with 18 bases lying between them. The CDR3 loop is CSAMRDLKGQTQYF. CDR3 DNA: TGCAGTGCTATGAGGGACCTCAAGGGGCAGACCCAGTACTTC.

This chain connects TRBV12-3 or TRBV12-4 to TRBJ2-7; possibly TRBD2 for D (5 bases). Between the trimmed V and J ends, which lost 4 bases and 2 bases, there was a span of 12 bases. The CDR3 has 14 amino acids. The CDR3 here is CASSSGVRPYEQYF. CDR3 nucleotide sequence: TGTGCCAGCAGTTCCGGGGTCCGACCCTACGAGCAGTACTTC.

The CDR3 region has the DNA TGTGCCAGCAGCCGAGGGGGATTCTACAATGAGCAGTTCTTC. Its protein product is CASSRGGFYNEQFF. J is TRBJ2-1 and V is TRBV7-2, with a weak D call TRBD1 (6 bases). Trimming took 5 bases from V and 3 from J, leaving 11 bases between them. Germline CDR1 reads SGHTA; CDR2 reads FQGNSA. The CDR3 is 14 amino acids.

The V call is TRBV11-1, the J call TRBJ2-1; 10 nucleotides align to TRBD1. The V segment lost 4 bases and the J segment 3 bases; nucleotides outside the gene matches: 12. From germline, CDR1 is SGHAT and CDR2 FQDESV (reference sequence). The CDR3 is 18 amino acids. This chain's CDR3 is CASSSPKPWDRGYNEQFF. CDR3 coding DNA: TGTGCCAGCAGCTCGCCGAAGCCTTGGGACAGGGGCTACAATGAGCAGTTCTTC. The whole variable domain, filled in from reference TRBV11-1 and TRBJ2-1, reads EAEVAQSPRYKITEKSQAVAFWCDPISGHATLYWYRQILGQGPELLVQFQDESVVDDSQLPKDRFSAERLKGVDSTLKIQPAELGDSAMYLCASSSPKPWDRGYNEQFFGPGTRLTVL.

V and J are TRBV7-8 and TRBJ2-3; maybe TRBD2 (6 bases). The CDR3 length is 13 residues. Germline CDR1 is SGHVS and CDR2 is FQNEAQ. Deletions cut 7 bases from V and 3 bases from J, with 11 bases between. The CDR3 DNA reads TGTGCCAGCATCCAGGGAGGAACAGATACGCAGTATTTT. The encoded protein is CASIQGGTDTQYF. The complete variable domain, with remaining parts taken from reference TRBV7-8 and TRBJ2-3, reads GAGVSQSPRYKVAKRGQDVALRCDPISGHVSLFWYQQALGQGPEFLTYFQNEAQLDKSGLPSDRFFAERPEGSVSTLKIQRTQQEDSAVYLCASIQGGTDTQYFGPGTRLTVL.

This chain links TRBV5-6 with TRBJ1-5; 9 bases are shared with TRBD1. CDR1 and CDR2 from the germline V gene are SGHDT and YYEEEE. The CDR3 consists of 20 residues. Trimming removed 4 bases from V and 0 bases from J; junction bases left unmatched: 17. The CDR3 region is CASSPARVKDRGNSNQPQHF. The CDR3 DNA follows: TGTGCCAGCAGCCCGGCCCGCGTTAAGGACAGGGGCAATAGCAATCAGCCCCAGCATTTT.

V gene TRBV6-5 combines with J gene TRBJ2-3; tentative D call: TRBD2 (5 bases). The ends were cut back, 4 bases at V and 6 bases at J, with 11 bases in the middle. This CDR3 contains 13 residues. Germline V gene sequence: CDR1 MNHEY, CDR2 SVGAGI. In DNA form, the CDR3 reads TGTGCCAGCAGTTCGGACCGAGGGGATACGCAGTATTTT. Translated, it gives CASSSDRGDTQYF.

This clonotype appeared a few times. The chain couples TRBV4-1 to TRBJ1-1; D possibly corresponds to TRBD1 (5 bases). This CDR3 is built from 16 residues. The germline gives CDR1 MGHRA, CDR2 YSYEKL. Trimming took 1 base from V and 6 from J, leaving 18 bases between them. The CDR3 region has the DNA TGCGCCAGCAGCCAAGGGGGATATACGGGAGGGGCTGAAGCTTTCTTT. It specifies CASSQGGYTGGAEAFF.